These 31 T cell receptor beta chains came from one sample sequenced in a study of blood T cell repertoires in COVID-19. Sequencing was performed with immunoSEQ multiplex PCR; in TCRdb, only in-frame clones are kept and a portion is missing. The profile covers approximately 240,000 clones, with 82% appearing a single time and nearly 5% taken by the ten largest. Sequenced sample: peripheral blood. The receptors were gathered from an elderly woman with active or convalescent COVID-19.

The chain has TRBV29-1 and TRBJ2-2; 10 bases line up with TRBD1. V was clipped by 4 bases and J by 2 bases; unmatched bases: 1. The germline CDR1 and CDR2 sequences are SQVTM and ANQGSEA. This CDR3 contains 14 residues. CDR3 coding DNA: TGCAGCGTTGGACAGGGGGCCAACACCGGGGAGCTGTTTTTT. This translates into CSVGQGANTGELFF.

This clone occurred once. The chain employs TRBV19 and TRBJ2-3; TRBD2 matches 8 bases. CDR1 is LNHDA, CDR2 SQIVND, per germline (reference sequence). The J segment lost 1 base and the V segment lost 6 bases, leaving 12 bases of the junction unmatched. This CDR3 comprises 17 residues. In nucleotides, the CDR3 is TGTGCCAGTAGCACCCAGTCGACTAGCGTGGGCACAGATACGCAGTATTTT. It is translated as CASSTQSTSVGTDTQYF.

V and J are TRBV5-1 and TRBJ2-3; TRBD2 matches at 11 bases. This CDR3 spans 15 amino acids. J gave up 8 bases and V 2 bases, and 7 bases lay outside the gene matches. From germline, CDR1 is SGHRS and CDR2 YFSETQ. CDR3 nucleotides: TGCGCCAGCAGCTTCAATAGCGGGGGGGCCCGTACGCAGTATTTT. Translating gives CASSFNSGGARTQYF. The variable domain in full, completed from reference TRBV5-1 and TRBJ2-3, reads KAGVTQTPRYLIKTRGQQVTLSCSPISGHRSVSWYQQTPGQGLQFLFEYFSETQRNKGNFPGRFSGRQFSNSRSEMNVSTLELGDSALYLCASSFNSGGARTQYFGPGTRLTVL.

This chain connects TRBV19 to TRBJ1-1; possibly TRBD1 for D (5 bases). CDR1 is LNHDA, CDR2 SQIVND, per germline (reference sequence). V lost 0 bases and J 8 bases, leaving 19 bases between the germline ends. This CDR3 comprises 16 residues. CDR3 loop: CASSIDQSGGTREAFF. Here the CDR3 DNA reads TGTGCCAGTAGTATAGATCAGTCCGGAGGGACTCGGGAAGCTTTCTTT.

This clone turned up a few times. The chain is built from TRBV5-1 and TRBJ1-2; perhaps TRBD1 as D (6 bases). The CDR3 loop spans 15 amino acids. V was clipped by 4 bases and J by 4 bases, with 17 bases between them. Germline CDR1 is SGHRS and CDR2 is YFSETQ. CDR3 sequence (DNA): TGCGCCAGCAGCCCCACCTTCAGGGGCTCCTATGGCTACACCTTC. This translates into CASSPTFRGSYGYTF.

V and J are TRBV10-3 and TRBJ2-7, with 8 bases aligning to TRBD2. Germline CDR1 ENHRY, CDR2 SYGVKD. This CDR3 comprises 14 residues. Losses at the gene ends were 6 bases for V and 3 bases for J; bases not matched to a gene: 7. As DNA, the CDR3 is TGTGCCATCAGCCTTAGCGGGGAGTACTACGAGCAGTACTTC. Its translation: CAISLSGEYYEQYF.

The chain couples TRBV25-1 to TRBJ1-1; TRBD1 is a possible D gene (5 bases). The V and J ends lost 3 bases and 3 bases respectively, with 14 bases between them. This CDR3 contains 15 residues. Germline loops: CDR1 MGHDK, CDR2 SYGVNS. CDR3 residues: CASSDPTRGDTEAFF. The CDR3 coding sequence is TGTGCCAGCAGTGATCCGACTCGGGGGGACACTGAAGCTTTCTTT.

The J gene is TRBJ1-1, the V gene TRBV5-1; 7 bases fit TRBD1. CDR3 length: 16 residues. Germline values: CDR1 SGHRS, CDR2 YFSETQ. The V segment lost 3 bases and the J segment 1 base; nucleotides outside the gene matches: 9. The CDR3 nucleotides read TGCGCCAGCAGCTCCGACCCACAGGGGACGAACACTGAAGCTTTCTTT. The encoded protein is CASSSDPQGTNTEAFF. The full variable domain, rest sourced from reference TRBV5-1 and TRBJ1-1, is KAGVTQTPRYLIKTRGQQVTLSCSPISGHRSVSWYQQTPGQGLQFLFEYFSETQRNKGNFPGRFSGRQFSNSRSEMNVSTLELGDSALYLCASSSDPQGTNTEAFFGQGTRLTVV.

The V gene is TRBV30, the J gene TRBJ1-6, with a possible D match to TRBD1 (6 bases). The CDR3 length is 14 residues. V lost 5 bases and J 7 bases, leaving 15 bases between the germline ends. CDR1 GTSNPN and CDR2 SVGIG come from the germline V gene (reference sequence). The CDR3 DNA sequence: TGTGCCTGGGGACTCGACAGGCGGAATTCACCCCTCCACTTT. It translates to CAWGLDRRNSPLHF. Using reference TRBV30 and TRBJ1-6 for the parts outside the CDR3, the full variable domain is SQTIHQWPATLVQPVGSPLSLECTVEGTSNPNLYWYRQAAGRGLQLLFYSVGIGQISSEVPQNLSASRPQDRQFILSSKKLLLSDSGFYLCAWGLDRRNSPLHFGNGTRLTVT.

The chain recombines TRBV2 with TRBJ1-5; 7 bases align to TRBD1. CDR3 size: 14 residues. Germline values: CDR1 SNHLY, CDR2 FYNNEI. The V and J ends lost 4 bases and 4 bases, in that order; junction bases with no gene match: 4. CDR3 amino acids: CASSGPQGNQPQHF. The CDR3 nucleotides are TGTGCCAGCAGTGGTCCACAGGGGAATCAGCCCCAGCATTTT.

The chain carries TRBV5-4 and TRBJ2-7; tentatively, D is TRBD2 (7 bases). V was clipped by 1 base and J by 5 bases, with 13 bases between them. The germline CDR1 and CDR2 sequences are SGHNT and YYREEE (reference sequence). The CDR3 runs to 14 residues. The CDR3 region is CASSLLAGADEQYF. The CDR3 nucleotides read TGTGCCAGCAGCTTGCTCGCGGGGGCAGACGAGCAGTACTTC.

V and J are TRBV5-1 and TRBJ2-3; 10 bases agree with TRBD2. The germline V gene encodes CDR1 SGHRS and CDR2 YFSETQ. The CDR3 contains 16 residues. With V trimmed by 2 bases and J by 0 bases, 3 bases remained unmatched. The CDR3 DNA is TGCGCCAGCAGCTTACTAGCGGGAAGGAGCACAGATACGCAGTATTTT. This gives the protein CASSLLAGRSTDTQYF.

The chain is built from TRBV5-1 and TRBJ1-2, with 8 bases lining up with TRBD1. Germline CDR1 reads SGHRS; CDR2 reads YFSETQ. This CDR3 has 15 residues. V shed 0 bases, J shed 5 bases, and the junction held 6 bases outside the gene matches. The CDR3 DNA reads TGCGCCAGCAGCTTGGTGCAGGGGGCTGGTTATGGCTACACCTTC. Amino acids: CASSLVQGAGYGYTF.

The CDR3 DNA follows: TGTGCCAGCAGCCATTCGGGGGGCAATCAGCCCCAGCATTTT. Its protein product is CASSHSGGNQPQHF. The chain combines TRBV3-1 (or the pseudogene TRBV3-2) with TRBJ1-5; D perhaps matches TRBD1 (5 bases). V gave up 3 bases and J gave up 2 bases, with 8 bases separating them. The CDR3 is made up of 14 amino acids. Germline V gene lookup returns CDR1 LGHDT and CDR2 YNNKEL (reference sequence).

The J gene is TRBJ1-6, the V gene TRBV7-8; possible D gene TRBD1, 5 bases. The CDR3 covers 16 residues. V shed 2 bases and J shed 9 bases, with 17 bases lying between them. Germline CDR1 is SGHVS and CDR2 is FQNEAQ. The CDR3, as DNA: TGTGCCAGCAGCTTATTCGGTGGGGCTTGGGGTTCACCCCTCCACTTT. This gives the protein CASSLFGGAWGSPLHF.

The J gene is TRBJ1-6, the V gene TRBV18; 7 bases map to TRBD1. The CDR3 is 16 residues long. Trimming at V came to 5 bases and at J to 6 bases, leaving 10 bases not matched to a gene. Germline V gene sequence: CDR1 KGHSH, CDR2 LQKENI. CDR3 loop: CASSSLTTGINSPLHF. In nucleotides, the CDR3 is TGTGCCAGCTCATCACTTACGACAGGGATTAATTCACCCCTCCACTTT.

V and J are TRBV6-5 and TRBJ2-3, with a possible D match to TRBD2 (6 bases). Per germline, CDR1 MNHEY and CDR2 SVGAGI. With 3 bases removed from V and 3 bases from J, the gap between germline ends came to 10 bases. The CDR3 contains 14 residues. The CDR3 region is CASSYRELTDTQYF. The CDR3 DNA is TGTGCCAGCAGTTATCGGGAGTTGACAGATACGCAGTATTTT.

The CDR3 DNA reads TGTGCCAGCAGCCTCCCAGAAGAAAAACTGTTTTTT. Its protein product is CASSLPEEKLFF. The V and J genes are TRBV12-3 or TRBV12-4 and TRBJ1-4, with no clear D. The germline V and J ends were trimmed by 6 bases and 8 bases, with 10 bases remaining between them. The CDR3 is 12 residues long.

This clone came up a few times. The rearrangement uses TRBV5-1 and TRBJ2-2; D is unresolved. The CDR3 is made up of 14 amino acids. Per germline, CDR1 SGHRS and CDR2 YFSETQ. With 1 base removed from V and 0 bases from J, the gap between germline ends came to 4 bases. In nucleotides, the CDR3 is TGCGCCAGCAGCTTGCGTTCGAACACCGGGGAGCTGTTTTTT. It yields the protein CASSLRSNTGELFF.

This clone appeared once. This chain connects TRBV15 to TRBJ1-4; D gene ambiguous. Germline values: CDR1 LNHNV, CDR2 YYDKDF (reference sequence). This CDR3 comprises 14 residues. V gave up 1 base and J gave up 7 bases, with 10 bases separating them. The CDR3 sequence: CATSRGGNPEKLFF. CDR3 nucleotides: TGTGCCACCAGCAGAGGCGGGAACCCTGAAAAACTGTTTTTT. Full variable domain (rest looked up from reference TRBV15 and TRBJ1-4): DAMVIQNPRYQVTQFGKPVTLSCSQTLNHNVMYWYQQKSSQAPKLLFHYYDKDFNNEADTPDNFQSRRPNTSFCFLDIRSPGLGDTAMYLCATSRGGNPEKLFFGSGTQLSVL.

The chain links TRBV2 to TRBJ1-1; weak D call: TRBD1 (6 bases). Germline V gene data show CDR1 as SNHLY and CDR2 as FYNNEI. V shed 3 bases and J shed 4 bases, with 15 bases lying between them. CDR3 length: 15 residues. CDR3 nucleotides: TGTGCCAGCAGTGATGACAGGAGAGGTTCCACTGAAGCTTTCTTT. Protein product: CASSDDRRGSTEAFF.

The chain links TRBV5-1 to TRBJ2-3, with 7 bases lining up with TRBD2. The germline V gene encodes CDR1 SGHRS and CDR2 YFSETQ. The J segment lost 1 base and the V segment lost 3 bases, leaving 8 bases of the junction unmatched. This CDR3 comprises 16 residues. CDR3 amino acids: CASSSLGGAGTDTQYF. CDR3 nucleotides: TGCGCCAGCAGCTCCTTGGGAGGGGCGGGCACAGATACGCAGTATTTT.

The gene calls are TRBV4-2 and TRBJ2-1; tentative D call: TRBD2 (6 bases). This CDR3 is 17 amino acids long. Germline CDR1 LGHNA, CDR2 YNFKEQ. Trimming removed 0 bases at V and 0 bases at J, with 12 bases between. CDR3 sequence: CASSQEAGVSSYNEQFF. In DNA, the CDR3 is TGTGCCAGCAGCCAAGAAGCGGGCGTGAGCTCCTACAATGAGCAGTTCTTC.

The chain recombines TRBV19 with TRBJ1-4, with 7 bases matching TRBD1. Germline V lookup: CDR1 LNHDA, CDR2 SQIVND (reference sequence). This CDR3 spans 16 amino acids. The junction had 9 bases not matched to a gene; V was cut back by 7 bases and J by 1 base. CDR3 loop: CASTLSQGGTNEKLFF. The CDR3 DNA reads TGTGCCAGTACACTCTCGCAGGGGGGAACTAATGAAAAACTGTTTTTT.

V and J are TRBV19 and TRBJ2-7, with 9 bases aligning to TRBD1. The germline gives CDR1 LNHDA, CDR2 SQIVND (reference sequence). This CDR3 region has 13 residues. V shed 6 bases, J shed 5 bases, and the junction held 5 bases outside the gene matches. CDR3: CASSGTGTHEQYF. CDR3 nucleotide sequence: TGTGCCAGTAGCGGGACAGGGACGCACGAGCAGTACTTC.

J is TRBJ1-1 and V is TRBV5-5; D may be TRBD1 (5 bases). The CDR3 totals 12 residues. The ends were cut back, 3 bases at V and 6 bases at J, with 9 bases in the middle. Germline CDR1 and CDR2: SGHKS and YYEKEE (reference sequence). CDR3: CASSWGGSEAFF. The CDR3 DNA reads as TGTGCCAGCAGCTGGGGGGGATCTGAAGCTTTCTTT.

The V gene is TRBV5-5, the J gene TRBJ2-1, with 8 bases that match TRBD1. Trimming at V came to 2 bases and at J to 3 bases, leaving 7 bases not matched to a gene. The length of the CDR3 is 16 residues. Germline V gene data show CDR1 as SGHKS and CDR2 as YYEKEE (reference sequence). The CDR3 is CASSLMGQVNYNEQFF. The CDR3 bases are TGTGCCAGCAGCTTAATGGGACAGGTTAACTACAATGAGCAGTTCTTC.

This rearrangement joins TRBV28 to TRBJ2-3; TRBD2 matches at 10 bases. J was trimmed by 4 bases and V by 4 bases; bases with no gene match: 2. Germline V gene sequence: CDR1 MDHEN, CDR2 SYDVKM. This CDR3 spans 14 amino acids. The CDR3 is CASSSLAGSDTQYF. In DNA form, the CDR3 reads TGTGCCAGCAGTTCACTAGCGGGGTCAGATACGCAGTATTTT.

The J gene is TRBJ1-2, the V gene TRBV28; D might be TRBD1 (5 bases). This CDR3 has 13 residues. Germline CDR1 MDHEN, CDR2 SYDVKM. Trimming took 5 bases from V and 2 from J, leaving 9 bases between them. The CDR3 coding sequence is TGTGCCAGCAGTGGGGGGTTGAACTATGGCTACACCTTC. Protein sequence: CASSGGLNYGYTF.

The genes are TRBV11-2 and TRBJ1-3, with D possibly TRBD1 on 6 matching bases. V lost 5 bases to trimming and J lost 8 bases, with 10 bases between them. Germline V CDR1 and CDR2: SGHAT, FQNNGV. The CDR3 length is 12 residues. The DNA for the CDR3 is TGTGCCAGCAGCCTGAACAGGGACACCATATATTTT. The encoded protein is CASSLNRDTIYF.

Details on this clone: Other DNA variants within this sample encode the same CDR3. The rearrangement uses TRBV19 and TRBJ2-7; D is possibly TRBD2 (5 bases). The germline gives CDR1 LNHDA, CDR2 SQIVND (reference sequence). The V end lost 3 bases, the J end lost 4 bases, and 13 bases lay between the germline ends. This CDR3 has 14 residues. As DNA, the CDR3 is TGTGCCAGTAGTATTAGGACTGGTGGGTACGAGCAGTACTTC. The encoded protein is CASSIRTGGYEQYF.